The source of this T cell receptor (beta chain) is a study of shared clonotypes between healthy human individuals. Study-wide results and limits: Among donors, clonotype sharing was expected to be affected by sequencing depth.

Healthy HIV-negative adults with no recent acute infections or vaccinations were recruited as donors. With respect to this clone: Its specificity is unknown.

Libraries were prepared by immunoSEQ multiplex PCR; TCRdb keeps only in-frame clonotypes and omits some of them. The sample has about 1.5 million clones; 95% to 99% are singletons. The CDR3 length is 13 residues. Trimming cost V 6 bases and J 2 bases; bases outside gene matches: 3. Germline V CDR1 and CDR2: MNHNS, SASEGT. V is TRBV6-1 and J is TRBJ2-7; TRBD2 agrees at 8 bases. Sequenced material: naive CD4+ T cells sorted from blood. The subset here: CD45RA+ positively selected. The sequence was collected from a young man in good health. CDR3 protein: CASRRTSPYEQYF. The CDR3 nucleotides are TGTGCCAGCAGGAGGACTAGCCCCTACGAGCAGTACTTC.